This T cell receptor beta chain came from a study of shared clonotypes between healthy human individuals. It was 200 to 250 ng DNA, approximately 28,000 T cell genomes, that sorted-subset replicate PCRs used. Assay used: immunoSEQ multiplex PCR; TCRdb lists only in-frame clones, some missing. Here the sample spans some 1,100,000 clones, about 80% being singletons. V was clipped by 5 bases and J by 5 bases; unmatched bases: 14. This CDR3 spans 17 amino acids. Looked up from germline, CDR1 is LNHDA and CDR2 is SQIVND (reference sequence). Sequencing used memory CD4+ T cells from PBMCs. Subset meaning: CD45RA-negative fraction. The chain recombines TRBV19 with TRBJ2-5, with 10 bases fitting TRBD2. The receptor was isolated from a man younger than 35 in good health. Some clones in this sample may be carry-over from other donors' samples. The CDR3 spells CASSSSGRGDPRETQYF. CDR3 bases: TGTGCCAGTAGTTCTAGCGGGAGAGGGGATCCAAGGGAGACCCAGTACTTC.